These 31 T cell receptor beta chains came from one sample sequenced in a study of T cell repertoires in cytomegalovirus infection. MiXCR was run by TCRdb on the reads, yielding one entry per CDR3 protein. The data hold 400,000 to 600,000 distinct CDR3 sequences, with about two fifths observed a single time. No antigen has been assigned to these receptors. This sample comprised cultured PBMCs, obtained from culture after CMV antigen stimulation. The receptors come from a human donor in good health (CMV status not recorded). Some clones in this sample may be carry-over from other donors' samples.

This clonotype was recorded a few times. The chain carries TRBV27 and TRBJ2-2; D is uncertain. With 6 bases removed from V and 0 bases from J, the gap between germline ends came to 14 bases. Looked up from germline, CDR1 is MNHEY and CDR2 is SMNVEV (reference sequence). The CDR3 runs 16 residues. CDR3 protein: CASSPLKKTNTGELFF. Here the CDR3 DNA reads TGTGCCAGCAGCCCGCTTAAGAAAACGAACACCGGGGAGCTGTTTTTT.

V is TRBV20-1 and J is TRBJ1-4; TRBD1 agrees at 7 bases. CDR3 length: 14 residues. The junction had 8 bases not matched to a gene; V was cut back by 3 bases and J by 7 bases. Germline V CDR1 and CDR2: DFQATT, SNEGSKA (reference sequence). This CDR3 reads CSASETGVTEKLFF. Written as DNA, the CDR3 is TGCAGTGCTAGCGAAACAGGGGTAACTGAAAAACTGTTTTTT.

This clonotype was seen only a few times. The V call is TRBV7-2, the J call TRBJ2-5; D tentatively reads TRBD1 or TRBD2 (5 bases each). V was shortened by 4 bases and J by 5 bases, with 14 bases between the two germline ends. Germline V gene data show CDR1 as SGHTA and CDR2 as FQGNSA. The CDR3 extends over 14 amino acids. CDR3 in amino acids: CASSSEGPGETQYF. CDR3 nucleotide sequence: TGTGCCAGCAGCTCAGAGGGGCCTGGGGAGACCCAGTACTTC.

The CDR3 nucleotides are TGTGCCAGCAGTACGCCGTGGGGCAGGGGGTTTGCCGGGGAGCTGTTTTTT. Its translation: CASSTPWGRGFAGELFF. The V gene is TRBV12-3 or TRBV12-4, the J gene TRBJ2-2, with TRBD1 matching 7 bases. This CDR3 comprises 17 residues. J lost 6 bases, V lost 5 bases, and 15 bases had no gene match.

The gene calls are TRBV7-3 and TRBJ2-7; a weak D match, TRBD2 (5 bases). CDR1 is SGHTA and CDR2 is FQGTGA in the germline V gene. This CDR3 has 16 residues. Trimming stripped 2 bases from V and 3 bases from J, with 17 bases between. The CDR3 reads CASSLVGTGSSYEQYF. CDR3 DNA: TGTGCCAGCAGCTTAGTAGGTACGGGGTCGAGCTACGAGCAGTACTTC.

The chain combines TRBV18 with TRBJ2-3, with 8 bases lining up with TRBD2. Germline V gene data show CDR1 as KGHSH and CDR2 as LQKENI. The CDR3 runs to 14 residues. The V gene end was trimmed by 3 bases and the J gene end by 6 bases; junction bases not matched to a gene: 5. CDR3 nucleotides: TGTGCCAGCTCACCGGGACTAGACATCGATACGCAGTATTTT. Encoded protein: CASSPGLDIDTQYF.

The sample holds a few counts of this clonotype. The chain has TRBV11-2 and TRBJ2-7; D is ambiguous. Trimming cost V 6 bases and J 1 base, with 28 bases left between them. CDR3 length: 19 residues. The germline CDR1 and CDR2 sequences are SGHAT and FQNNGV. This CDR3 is CASSSGLPNLGLASYEQYF. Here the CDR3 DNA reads TGTGCCAGCAGTTCCGGGTTACCAAACCTCGGGCTTGCTTCCTACGAGCAGTACTTC.

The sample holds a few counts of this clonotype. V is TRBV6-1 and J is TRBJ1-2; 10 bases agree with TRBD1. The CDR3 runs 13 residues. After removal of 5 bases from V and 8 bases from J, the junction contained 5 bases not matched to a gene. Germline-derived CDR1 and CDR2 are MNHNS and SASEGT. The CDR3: CASSTGQGEGYTF. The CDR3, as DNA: TGTGCCAGCAGTACTGGACAGGGGGAAGGCTACACCTTC.

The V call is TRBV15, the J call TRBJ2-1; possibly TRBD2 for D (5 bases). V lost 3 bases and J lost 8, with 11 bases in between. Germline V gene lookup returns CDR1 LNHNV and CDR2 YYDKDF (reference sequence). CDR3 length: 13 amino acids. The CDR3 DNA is TGTGCCACCAGCAGGAGGGTCCCCGATGAGCAGTTCTTC. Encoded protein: CATSRRVPDEQFF.

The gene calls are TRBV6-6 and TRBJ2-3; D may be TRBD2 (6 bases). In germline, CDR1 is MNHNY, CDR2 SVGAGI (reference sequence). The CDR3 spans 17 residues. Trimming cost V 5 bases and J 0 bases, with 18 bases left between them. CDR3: CASSPGPRDLSTDTQYF. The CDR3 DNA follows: TGTGCCAGCAGTCCTGGCCCGCGGGACCTAAGCACAGATACGCAGTATTTT.

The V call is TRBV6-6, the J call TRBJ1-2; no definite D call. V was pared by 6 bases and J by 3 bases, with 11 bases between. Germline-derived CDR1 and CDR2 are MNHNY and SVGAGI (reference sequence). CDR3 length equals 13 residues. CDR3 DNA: TGTGCCAGCAGCCCGGGCTACTACTATGGCTACACCTTC. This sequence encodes CASSPGYYYGYTF.

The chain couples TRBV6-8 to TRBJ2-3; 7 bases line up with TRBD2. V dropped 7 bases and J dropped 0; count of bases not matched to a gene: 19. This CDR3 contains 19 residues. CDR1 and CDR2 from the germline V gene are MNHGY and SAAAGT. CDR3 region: CASKTGLRGKRGSTDTQYF. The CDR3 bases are TGTGCCAGCAAGACTGGACTCCGAGGCAAGCGGGGTAGCACAGATACGCAGTATTTT.

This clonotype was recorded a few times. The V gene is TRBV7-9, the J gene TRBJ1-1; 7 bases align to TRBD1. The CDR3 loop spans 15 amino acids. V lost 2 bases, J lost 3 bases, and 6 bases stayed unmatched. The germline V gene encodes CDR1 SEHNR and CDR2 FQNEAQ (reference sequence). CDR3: CASSLSGGGDTEAFF. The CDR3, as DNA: TGTGCCAGCAGCTTATCAGGGGGTGGGGACACTGAAGCTTTCTTT.

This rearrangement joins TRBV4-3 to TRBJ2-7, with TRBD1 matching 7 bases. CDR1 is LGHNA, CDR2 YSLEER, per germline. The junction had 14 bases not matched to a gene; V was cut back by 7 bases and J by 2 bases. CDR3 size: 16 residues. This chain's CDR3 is CASTHDPQGETYEQYF. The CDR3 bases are TGCGCCAGCACCCATGACCCCCAGGGGGAAACCTACGAGCAGTACTTC.

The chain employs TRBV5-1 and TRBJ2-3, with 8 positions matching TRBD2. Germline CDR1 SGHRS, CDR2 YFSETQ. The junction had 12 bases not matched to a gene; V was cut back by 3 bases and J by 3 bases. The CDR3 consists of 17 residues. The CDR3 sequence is CASSSGLTSVKTDTQYF. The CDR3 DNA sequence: TGCGCCAGCAGCTCCGGACTGACTAGCGTAAAAACAGATACGCAGTATTTT.

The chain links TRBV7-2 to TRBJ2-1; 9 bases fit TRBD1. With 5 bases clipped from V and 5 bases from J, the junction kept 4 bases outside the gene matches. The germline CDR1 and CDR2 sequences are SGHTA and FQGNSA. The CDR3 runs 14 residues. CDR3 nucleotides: TGTGCCAGCAGCCTCCGGGACAGGGACAATGAGCAGTTCTTC. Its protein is CASSLRDRDNEQFF.

As DNA, the CDR3 is TGTGCCAGTAGTACGAAGAGGGGCAATGAGCAGTTCTTC. The encoded protein is CASSTKRGNEQFF. The chain couples TRBV19 to TRBJ2-1; D assignment may be TRBD1 or TRBD2 (5 bases each). Per germline, CDR1 LNHDA and CDR2 SQIVND (reference sequence). V lost 4 bases and J lost 6, with 10 bases in between. The CDR3 loop spans 13 amino acids.

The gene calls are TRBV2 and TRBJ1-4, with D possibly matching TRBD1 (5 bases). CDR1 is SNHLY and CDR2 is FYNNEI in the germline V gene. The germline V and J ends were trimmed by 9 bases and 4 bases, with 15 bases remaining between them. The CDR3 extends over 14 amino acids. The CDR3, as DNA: TGTGCCAGTAAACGGGGACTTTTTAATGAAAAACTGTTTTTT. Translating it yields CASKRGLFNEKLFF.

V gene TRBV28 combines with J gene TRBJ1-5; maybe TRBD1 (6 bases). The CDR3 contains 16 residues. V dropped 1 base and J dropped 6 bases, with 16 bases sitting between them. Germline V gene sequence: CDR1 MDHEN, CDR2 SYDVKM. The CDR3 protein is CASSLSGMGAFQPQHF. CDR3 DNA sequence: TGTGCCAGCAGTTTATCAGGGATGGGGGCTTTTCAGCCCCAGCATTTT.

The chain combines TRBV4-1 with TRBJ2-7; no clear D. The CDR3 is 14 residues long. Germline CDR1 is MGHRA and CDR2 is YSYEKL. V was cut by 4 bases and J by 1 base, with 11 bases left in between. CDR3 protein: CASSPARPSYEQYF. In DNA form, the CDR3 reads TGCGCCAGCAGCCCGGCGCGACCGTCCTACGAGCAGTACTTC.

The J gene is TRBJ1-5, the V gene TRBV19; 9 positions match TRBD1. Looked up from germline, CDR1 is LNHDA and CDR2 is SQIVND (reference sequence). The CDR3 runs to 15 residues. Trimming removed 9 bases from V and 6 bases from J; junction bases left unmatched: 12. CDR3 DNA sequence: TGTGCCAGCAACCGGGACAGGGCGAGAGGTCAGCCCCAGCATTTT. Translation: CASNRDRARGQPQHF.

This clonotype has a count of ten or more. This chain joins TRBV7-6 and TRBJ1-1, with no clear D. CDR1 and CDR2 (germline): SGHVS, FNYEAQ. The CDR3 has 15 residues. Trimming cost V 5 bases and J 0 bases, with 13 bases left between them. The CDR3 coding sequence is TGTGCCAGCAGCCCCCGGACCGGCATGAACACTGAAGCTTTCTTT. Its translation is CASSPRTGMNTEAFF. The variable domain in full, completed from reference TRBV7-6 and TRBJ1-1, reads GAGVSQSPRYKVTKRGQDVALRCDPISGHVSLYWYRQALGQGPEFLTYFNYEAQQDKSGLPNDRFSAERPEGSISTLTIQRTEQRDSAMYRCASSPRTGMNTEAFFGQGTRLTVV.

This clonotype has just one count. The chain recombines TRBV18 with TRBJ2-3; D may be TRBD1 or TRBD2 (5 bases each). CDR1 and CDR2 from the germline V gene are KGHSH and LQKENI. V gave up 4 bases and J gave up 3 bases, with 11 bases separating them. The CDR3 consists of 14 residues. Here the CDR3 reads CASSRGSGTDTQYF. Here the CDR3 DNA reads TGTGCCAGCTCACGGGGCTCGGGGACAGATACGCAGTATTTT.

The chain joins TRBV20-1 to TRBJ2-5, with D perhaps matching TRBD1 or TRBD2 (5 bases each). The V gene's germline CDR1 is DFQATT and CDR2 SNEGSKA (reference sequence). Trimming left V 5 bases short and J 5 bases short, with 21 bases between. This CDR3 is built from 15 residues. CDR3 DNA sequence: TGCAGTGCTGGGGCCCTTACGGGGTTGGAGGAGACCCAGTACTTC. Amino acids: CSAGALTGLEETQYF.

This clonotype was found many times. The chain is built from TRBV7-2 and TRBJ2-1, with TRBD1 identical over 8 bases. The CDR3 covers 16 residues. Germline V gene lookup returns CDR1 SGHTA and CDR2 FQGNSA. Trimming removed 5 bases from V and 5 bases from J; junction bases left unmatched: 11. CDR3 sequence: CASSKQTGAFNNEQFF. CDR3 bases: TGTGCCAGCAGCAAACAGACAGGGGCTTTTAACAATGAGCAGTTCTTC.

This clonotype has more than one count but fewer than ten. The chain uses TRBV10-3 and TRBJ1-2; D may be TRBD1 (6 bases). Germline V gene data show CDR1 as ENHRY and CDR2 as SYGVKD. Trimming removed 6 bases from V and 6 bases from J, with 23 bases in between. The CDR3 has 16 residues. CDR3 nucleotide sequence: TGTGCCATCAGGTCACAGGGTAATCTTCGTTTGCATGGCTACACCTTC. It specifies CAIRSQGNLRLHGYTF.

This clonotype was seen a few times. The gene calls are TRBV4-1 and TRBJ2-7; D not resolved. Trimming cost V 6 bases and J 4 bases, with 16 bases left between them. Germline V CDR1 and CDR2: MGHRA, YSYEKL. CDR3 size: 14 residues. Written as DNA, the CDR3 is TGCGCCAGCAGTCCTGGACCGATTTTGTACGAGCAGTACTTC. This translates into CASSPGPILYEQYF.

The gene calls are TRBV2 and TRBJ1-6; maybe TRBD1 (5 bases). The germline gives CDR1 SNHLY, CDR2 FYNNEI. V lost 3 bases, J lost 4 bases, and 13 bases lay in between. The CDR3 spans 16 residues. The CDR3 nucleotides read TGTGCCAGCAGTGATTATGGGGCAAGGTATAATTCACCCCTCCACTTT. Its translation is CASSDYGARYNSPLHF. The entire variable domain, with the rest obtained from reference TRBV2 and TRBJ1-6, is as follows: EPEVTQTPSHQVTQMGQEVILRCVPISNHLYFYWYRQILGQKVEFLVSFYNNEISEKSEIFDDQFSVERPDGSNFTLKIRSTKLEDSAMYFCASSDYGARYNSPLHFGNGTRLTVT.

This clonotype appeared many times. The CDR3: CASSPRVEGYDTGELFF. The DNA for the CDR3 is TGTGCCAGCAGCCCGAGAGTAGAGGGGTACGACACCGGGGAGCTGTTTTTT. This rearrangement joins TRBV11-2 to TRBJ2-2; D is tentatively TRBD1 or TRBD2 (5 bases each). The V end was cut by 5 bases, the J end by 3 bases, with 19 bases between. CDR1 SGHAT and CDR2 FQNNGV come from the germline V gene. This CDR3 has 17 residues.

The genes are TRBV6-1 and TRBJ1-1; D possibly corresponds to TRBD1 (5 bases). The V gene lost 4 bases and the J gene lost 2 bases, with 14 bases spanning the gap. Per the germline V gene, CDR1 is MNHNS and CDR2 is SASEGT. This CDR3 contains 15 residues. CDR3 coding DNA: TGTGCCAGCAGTGGGGTCGGGACCCTAAACACTGAAGCTTTCTTT. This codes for CASSGVGTLNTEAFF.

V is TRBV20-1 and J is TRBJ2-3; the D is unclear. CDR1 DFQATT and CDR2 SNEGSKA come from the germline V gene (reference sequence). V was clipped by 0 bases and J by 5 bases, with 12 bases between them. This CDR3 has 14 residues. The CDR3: CSARDQDGRDTQYF. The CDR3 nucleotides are TGCAGTGCTAGAGATCAGGACGGTCGAGATACGCAGTATTTT.